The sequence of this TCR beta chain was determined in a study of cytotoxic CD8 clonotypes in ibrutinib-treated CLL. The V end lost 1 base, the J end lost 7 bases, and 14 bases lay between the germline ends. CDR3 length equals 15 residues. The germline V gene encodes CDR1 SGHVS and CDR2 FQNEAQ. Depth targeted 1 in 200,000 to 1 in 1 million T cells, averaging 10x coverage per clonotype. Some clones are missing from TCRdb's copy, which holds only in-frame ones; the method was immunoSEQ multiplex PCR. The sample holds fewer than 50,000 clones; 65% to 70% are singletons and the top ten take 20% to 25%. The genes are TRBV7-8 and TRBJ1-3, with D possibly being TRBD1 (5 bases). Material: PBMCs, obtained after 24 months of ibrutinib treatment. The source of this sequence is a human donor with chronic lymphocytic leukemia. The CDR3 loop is CASSLVRGPKNTIYF. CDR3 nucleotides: TGTGCCAGCAGCTTAGTAAGGGGTCCCAAGAACACCATATATTTT.